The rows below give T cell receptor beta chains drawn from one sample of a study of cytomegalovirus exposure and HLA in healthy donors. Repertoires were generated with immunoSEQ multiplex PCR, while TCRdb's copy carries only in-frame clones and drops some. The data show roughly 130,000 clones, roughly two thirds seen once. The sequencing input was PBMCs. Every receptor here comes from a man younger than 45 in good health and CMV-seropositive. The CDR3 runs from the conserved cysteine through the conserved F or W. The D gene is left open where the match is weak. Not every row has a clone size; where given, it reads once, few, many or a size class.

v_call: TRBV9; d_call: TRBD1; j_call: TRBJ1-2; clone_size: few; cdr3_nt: TGTGCCAGCAGCGTAGCTCCCCAGGGGGCAACGGGCACCTTC; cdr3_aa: CASSVAPQGATGTF
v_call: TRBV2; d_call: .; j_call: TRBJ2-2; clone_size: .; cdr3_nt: TGTGCCAGCAGTGAAACAGGTACCGGGGAGCTGTTTTTT; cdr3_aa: CASSETGTGELFF
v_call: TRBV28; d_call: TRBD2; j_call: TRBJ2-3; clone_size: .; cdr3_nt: TGTGCCAGCAGTGCCGGGACTAGCGGGAGGGAGCGCACAGATACGCAGTATTTT; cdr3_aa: CASSAGTSGRERTDTQYF
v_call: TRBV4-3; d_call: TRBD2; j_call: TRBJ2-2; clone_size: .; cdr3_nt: TGCGCCAGGGGACGGGGGCGGGGCGAAGCTAGCGGGAGGGCCATAGGCACCGGGGAGCTGTTTTTT; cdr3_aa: CARGRGRGEASGRAIGTGELFF
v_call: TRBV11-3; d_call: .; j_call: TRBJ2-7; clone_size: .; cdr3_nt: TGTGCCAGCAGCTCCGCCGGCTCCTACGAGCAGTACTTC; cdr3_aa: CASSSAGSYEQYF
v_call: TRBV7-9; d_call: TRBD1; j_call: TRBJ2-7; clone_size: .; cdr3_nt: TGTGCCAGCAGCTCACCGCGCGGGACAGGCTCCTACGAGCAGTACTTC; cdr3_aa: CASSSPRGTGSYEQYF
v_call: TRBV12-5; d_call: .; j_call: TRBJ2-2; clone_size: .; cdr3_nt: TGTGCTAGTTCTAACAGTCCCACCGGGGAGCTGTTTTTT; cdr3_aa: CASSNSPTGELFF
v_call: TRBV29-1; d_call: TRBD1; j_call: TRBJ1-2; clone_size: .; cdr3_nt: TGCAGCGTTCCTATCCCAGGGACAGGGGGTTATGGCTACACCTTC; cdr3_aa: CSVPIPGTGGYGYTF
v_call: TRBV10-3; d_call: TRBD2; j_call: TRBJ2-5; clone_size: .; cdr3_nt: TGTGCCATCAGTCGTAGTCCCCCTCTAGCGGGAGAGTTTCAAGAGACCCAGTACTTC; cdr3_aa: CAISRSPPLAGEFQETQYF
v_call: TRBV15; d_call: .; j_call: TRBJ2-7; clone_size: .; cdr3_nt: TGTGCCACCAGCAGAGAATCCTTATACGAGCAGTACTTC; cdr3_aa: CATSRESLYEQYF
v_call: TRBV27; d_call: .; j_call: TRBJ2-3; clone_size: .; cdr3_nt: TGTGCCAGCTGGCCCTCCCGGACTAGCACAGATACGCAGTATTTT; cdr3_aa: CASWPSRTSTDTQYF
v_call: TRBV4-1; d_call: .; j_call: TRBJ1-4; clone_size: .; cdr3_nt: TGCGCCAGCAGCCAAGATCCAGGACTTAATGAAAAACTGTTTTTT; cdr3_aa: CASSQDPGLNEKLFF
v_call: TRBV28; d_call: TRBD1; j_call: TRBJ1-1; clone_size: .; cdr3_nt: TGTGCCAGCAGTCCGCCGGGACAGGGGGTCTCTGAAGCTTTCTTT; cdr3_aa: CASSPPGQGVSEAFF
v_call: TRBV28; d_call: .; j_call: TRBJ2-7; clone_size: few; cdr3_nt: TGTGCCAGCAGTGCCTGGGCCGTAAAAAAGCAGTACTTC; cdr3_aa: CASSAWAVKKQYF
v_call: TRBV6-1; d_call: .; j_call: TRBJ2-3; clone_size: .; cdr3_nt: TGTGCCAGCAGTGAAACCTACAGCGGTTCTAGCACAGATACGCAGTATTTT; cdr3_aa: CASSETYSGSSTDTQYF
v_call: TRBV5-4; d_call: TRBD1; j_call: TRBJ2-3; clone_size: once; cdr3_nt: TGTGCCAGCAGCTCAACAAGGGACAGGGGGGTAGATACGCAGTATTTT; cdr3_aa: CASSSTRDRGVDTQYF
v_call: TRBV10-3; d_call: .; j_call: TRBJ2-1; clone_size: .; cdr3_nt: TGTGCCATCAGTGATCAGGGGAGCTCCTACAATGAGCAGTTCTTC; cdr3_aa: CAISDQGSSYNEQFF
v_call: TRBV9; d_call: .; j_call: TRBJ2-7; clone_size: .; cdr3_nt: TGTGCCAGCAGCCCCGGAGCGGGTCCGACCTACGAGCAGTACTTC; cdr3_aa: CASSPGAGPTYEQYF
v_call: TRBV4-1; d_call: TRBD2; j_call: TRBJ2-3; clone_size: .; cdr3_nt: TGCGCCAGCAGCCAACTTATCGGGACTAGTGCAGATACGCAGTATTTT; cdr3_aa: CASSQLIGTSADTQYF
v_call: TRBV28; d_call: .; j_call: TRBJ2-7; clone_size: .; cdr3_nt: TGTGCCAGCAGTTTGGGGGGGGCGATCTACGAGCAGTACTTC; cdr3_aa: CASSLGGAIYEQYF
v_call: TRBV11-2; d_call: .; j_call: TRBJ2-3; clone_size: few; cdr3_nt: TGTGCCAGCAGACCTTGGAGGGGGCCAAGCACAGATACGCAGTATTTT; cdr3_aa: CASRPWRGPSTDTQYF
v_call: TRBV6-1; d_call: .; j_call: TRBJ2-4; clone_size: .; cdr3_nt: TGTGCCAGCAGTGAATATCGGTTGAAGGACAGCAGGATTCAGTACTTC; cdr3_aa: CASSEYRLKDSRIQYF
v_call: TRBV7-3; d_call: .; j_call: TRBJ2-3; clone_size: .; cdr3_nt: TGTGCCAGCAGCCTGACAGGCAGCACAGATACGCAGTATTTT; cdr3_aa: CASSLTGSTDTQYF
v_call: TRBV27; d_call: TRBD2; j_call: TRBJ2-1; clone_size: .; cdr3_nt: TGTGCCAGCAGTTTAATCCTAGCGGGAGGCGCGATCTACAATGAGCAGTTCTTC; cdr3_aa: CASSLILAGGAIYNEQFF
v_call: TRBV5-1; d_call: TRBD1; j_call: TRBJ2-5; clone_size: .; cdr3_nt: TGCGCCAGCAGCTTGGAGGGGGCTGGAGAGACCCAGTACTTC; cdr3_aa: CASSLEGAGETQYF
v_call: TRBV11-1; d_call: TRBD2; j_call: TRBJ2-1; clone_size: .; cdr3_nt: TGTGCCAGCAGGACTAGCGGGGTATACAATGAGCAGTTCTTC; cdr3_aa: CASRTSGVYNEQFF
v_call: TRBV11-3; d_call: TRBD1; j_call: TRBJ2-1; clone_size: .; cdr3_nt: TGTGCCAGCAGTCGGACAGGGACCTACAATGAGCAGTTCTTC; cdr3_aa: CASSRTGTYNEQFF
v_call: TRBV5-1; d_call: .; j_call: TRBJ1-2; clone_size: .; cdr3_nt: TGCGCCAGCAGCCAGGGACAAGGCTATGGCTACACCTTC; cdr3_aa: CASSQGQGYGYTF
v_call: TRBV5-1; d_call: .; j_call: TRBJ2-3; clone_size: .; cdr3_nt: TGCGCCAGCAGCTTGATACAGACCCCAGATACGCAGTATTTT; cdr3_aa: CASSLIQTPDTQYF
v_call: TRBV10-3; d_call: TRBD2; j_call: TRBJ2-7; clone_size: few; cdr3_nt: TGTGCCATCAGTCCCAGGGGACTAGCGGGAGTATCCTACGAGCAGTACTTC; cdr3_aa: CAISPRGLAGVSYEQYF
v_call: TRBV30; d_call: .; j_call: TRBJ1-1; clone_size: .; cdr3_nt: TGTGCCTGGAGCGAGAGTAAGTGTGCGGGAGTCACTGAAGCTTTCTTT; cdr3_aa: CAWSESKCAGVTEAFF
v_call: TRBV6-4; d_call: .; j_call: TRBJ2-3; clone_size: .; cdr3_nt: TGTGCCAGCAGTGATCAGGGACTCCCAGGGATAGATACGCAGTATTTT; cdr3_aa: CASSDQGLPGIDTQYF
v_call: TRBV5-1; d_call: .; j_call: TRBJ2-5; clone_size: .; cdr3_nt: TGCGCCAGCAGCGTACAGGGACGACAAGAGACCCAGTACTTC; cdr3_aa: CASSVQGRQETQYF
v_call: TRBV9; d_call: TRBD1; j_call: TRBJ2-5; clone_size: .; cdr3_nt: TGTGCCAGCAGCGTAGGCGGGACAGGGGGCCAAGAGACCCAGTACTTC; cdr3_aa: CASSVGGTGGQETQYF
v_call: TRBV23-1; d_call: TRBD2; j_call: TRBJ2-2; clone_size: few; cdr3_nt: TGCGCCAGCAGTCAATCCGGCGGGAGTACCGGGGAGCTGTTTTTT; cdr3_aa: CASSQSGGSTGELFF
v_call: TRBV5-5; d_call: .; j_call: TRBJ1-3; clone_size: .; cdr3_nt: TGTGCCACCAAGTTAGCCTCCTCTGGAAACACCATATATTTT; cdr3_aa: CATKLASSGNTIYF
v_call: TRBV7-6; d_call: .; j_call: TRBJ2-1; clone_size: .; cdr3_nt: TGTGCCAGCAGCATCCTCTCCAGGGGAGTTGCCAATGAGCAGTTCTTC; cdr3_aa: CASSILSRGVANEQFF
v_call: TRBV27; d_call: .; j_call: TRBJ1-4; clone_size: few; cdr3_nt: TGTGCCAGCAGAACGCACGGGGAAAAACTGTTTTTT; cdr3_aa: CASRTHGEKLFF
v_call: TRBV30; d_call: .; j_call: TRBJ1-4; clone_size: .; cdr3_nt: TGTGCCTGGAGTCCGAGGGCAGGGACTACAACTAATGAAAAACTGTTTTTT; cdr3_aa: CAWSPRAGTTTNEKLFF
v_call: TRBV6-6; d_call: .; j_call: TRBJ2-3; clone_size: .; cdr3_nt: TGTGCCAGCAGTTACCATCTGGGGGGGCGAGATACGCAGTATTTT; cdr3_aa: CASSYHLGGRDTQYF
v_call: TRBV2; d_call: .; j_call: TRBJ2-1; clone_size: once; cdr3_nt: TGTGCCAGCAGTGCGGGGACAATAAATGAGCAGTTCTTC; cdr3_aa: CASSAGTINEQFF
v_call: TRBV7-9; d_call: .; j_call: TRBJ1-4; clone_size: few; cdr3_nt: TGTGCCAGCAGCTTAACCTCGGGGGGGCCTAATGAAAAACTGTTTTTT; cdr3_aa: CASSLTSGGPNEKLFF
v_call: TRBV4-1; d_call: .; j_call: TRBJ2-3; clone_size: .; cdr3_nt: TGCGCCAGCAGCCAAGATAGAACTCGCACAGATACGCAGTATTTT; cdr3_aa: CASSQDRTRTDTQYF
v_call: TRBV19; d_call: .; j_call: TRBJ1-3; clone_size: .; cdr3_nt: TGTGCCAGTAGTATTCCTAGACCTCGGGACACCATATATTTT; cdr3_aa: CASSIPRPRDTIYF
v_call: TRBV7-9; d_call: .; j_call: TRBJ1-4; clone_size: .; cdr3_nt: TGTGCCAGCAGCTTATATCCACGGCAGGGAAGTAGTGAAAAACTGTTTTTT; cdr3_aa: CASSLYPRQGSSEKLFF
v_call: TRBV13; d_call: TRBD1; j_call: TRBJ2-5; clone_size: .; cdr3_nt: TGTGCCAGCAGCTTACGGGACAGGTGGTTTGGAGAGACCCAGTACTTC; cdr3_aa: CASSLRDRWFGETQYF
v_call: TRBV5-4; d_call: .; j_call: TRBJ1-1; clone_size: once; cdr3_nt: TGTGCCAGCAGCTTGGACAGGCAGGGTAAAGCTTTCTTT; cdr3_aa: CASSLDRQGKAFF
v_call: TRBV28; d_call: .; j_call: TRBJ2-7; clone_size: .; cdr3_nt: TGTGCCAGCAGTTTATCCAGACCCTTAGAGGGCTACGAGCAGTACTTC; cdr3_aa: CASSLSRPLEGYEQYF
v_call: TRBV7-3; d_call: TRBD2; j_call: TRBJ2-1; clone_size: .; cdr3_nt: TGTGCCAGCAGCCTTAGCGGGAGTAGCGATGAGCAGTTCTTC; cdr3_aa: CASSLSGSSDEQFF
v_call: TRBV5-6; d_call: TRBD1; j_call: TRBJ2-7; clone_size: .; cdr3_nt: TGTGCCAGCAGCGCGGGGCCAGGGGGCTACTCCTACGGGCAGTACTTC; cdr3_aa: CASSAGPGGYSYGQYF
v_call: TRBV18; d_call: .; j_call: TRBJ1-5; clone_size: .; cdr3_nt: TGTGCCAGCTCACCAGCAGGGAATCAGCCCCAGCATTTT; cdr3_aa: CASSPAGNQPQHF
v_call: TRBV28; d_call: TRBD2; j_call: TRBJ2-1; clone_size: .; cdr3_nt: TGTGCCAGCAGTTCCGAGCGGGAGGATAACAATGAGCAGTTCTTC; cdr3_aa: CASSSEREDNNEQFF
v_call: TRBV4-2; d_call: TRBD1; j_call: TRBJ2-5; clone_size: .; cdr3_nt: TGTGCCAGCAGCCAAGCGGGACAGGGCGGTAGAGAGACCCAGTACTTC; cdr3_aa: CASSQAGQGGRETQYF
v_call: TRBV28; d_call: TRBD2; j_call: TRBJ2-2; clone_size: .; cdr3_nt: TGTGCCAGCAGTACCGGAACTAGCGGGAGTTCCGGGGAGCTGTTTTTT; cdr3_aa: CASSTGTSGSSGELFF
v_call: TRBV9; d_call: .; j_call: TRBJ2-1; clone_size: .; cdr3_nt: TGTGCCAGCAGCGTAGGGCTAGCGTATGAGCAGTTCTTC; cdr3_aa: CASSVGLAYEQFF
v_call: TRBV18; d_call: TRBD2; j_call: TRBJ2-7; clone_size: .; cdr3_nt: TGTGCCAGCTCCGCAACTAGCGGGAGCTACGAGCAGTACTTC; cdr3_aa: CASSATSGSYEQYF
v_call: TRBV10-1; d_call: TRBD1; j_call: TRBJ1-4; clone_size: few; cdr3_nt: TGCGCCAGCAGTGACAGGGGGGAAGAAAAACTGTTTTTT; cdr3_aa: CASSDRGEEKLFF
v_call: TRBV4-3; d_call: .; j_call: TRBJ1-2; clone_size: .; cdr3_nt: TGCGCCAGCAGCCAAGTATATTTCGATGGCTACACCTTC; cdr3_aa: CASSQVYFDGYTF
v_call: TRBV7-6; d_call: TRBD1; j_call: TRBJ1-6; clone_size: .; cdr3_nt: TGTGCCAGCAGTAAGGGACAGGGGAAAAATTCACCCCTCCACTTT; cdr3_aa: CASSKGQGKNSPLHF